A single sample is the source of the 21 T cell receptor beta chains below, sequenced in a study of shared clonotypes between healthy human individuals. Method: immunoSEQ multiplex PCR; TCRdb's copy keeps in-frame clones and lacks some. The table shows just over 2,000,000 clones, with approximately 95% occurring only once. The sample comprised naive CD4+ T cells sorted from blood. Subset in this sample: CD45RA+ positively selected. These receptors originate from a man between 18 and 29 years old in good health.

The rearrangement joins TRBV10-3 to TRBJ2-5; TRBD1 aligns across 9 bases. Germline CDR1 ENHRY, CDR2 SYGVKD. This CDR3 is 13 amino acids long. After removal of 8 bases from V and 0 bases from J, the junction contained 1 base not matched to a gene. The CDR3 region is CAIGDRDQETQYF. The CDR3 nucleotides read TGTGCCATCGGGGACAGGGACCAAGAGACCCAGTACTTC.

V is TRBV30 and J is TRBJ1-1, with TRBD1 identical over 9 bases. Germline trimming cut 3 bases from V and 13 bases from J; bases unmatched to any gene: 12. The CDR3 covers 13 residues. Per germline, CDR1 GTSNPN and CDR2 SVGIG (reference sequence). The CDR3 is CAWSRGDRVVVFF. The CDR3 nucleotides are TGTGCCTGGAGCCGTGGGGACAGGGTCGTTGTTTTCTTT.

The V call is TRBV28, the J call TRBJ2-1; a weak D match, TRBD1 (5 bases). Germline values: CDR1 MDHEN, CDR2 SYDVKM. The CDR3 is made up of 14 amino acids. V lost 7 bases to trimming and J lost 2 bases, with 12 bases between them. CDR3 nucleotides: TGTGCCAGCATATCGCAGGGTACCTACAATGAGCAGTTCTTC. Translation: CASISQGTYNEQFF.

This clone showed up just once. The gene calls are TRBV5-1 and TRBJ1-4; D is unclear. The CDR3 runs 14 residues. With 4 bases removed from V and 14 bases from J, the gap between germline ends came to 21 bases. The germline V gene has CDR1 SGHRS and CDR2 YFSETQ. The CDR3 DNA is TGCGCCAGCAGCCCCCGGGAGGGTGGTGCGGGGCTGTTTTTT. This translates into CASSPREGGAGLFF.

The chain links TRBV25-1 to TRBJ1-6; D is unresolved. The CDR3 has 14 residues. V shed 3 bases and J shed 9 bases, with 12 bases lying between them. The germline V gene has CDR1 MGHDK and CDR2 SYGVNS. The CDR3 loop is CASSDYENSSPLHF. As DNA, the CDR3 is TGTGCCAGCAGTGACTATGAGAATTCTTCACCCCTCCACTTT.

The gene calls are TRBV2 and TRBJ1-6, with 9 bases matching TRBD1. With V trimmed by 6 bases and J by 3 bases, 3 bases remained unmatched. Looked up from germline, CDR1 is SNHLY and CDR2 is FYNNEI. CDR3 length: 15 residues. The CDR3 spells CASSADRGYNSPLHF. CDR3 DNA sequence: TGTGCCAGCAGCGCGGACAGGGGCTATAATTCACCCCTCCACTTT. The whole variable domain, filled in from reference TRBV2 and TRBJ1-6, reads EPEVTQTPSHQVTQMGQEVILRCVPISNHLYFYWYRQILGQKVEFLVSFYNNEISEKSEIFDDQFSVERPDGSNFTLKIRSTKLEDSAMYFCASSADRGYNSPLHFGNGTRLTVT.

DNA for the CDR3: TGTGCCAGCAGAGCCGGGACAGTAGACACACCCCTCCACTTT. Translated, it gives CASRAGTVDTPLHF. V gene TRBV2 combines with J gene TRBJ1-6; 7 positions match TRBD1. The CDR3 is made up of 14 amino acids. The V segment lost 6 bases and the J segment 11 bases; nucleotides outside the gene matches: 10. CDR1 SNHLY and CDR2 FYNNEI come from the germline V gene.

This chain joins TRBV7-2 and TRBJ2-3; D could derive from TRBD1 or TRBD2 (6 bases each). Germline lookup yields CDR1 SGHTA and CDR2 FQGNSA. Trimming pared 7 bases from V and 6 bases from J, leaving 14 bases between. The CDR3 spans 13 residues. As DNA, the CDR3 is TGTGCCAGCACCCCGGGGGCCAGCGATACGCAGTATTTT. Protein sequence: CASTPGASDTQYF.

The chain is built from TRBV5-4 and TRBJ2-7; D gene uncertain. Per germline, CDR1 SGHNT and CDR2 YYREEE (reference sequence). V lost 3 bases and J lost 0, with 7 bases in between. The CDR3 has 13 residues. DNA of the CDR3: TGTGCCAGCAGCTACCGTGACTCCTACGAGCAGTACTTC. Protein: CASSYRDSYEQYF.

CDR3 sequence (DNA): TGCGCCAGCAGCTTCGACAGAGCCGGGGCTGGCTACACCTTC. It yields the protein CASSFDRAGAGYTF. The chain combines TRBV5-1 with TRBJ1-2; D perhaps matches TRBD1 (5 bases). Trimming stripped 2 bases from V and 7 bases from J, with 15 bases between. The germline V gene has CDR1 SGHRS and CDR2 YFSETQ. The length of the CDR3 is 14 residues.

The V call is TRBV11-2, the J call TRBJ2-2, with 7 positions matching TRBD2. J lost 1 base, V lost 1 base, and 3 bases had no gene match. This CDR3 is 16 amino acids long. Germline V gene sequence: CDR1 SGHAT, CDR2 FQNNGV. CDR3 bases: TGTGCCAGCAGCTTAGGGCTAGCGGAGAACACCGGGGAGCTGTTTTTT. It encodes CASSLGLAENTGELFF.

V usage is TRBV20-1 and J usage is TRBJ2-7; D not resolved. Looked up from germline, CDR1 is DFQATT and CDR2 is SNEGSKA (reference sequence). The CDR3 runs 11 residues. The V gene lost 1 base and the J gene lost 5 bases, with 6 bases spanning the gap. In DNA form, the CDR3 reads TGCAGTGCTAGAGGTTCCCACGAGCAGTACTTC. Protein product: CSARGSHEQYF.

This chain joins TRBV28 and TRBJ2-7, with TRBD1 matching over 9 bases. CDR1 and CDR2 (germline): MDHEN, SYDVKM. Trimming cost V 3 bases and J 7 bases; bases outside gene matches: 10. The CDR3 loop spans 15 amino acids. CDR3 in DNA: TGTGCCAGCAGTTTTCAAGGGACAGGGAAGTGGGAGCAGTACTTC. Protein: CASSFQGTGKWEQYF.

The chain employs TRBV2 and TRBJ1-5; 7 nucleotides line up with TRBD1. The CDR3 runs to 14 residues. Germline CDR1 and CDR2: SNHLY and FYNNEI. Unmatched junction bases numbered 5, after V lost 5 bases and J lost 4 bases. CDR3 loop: CASSRTGSNQPQHF. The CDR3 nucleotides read TGTGCCAGCAGTAGGACAGGCTCGAATCAGCCCCAGCATTTT.

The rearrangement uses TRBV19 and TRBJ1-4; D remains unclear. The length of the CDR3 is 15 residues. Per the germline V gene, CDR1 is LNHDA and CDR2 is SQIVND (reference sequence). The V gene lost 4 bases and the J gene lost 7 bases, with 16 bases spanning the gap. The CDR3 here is CASSTASGVIEKLFF. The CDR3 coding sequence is TGTGCCAGTAGTACCGCGAGTGGGGTGATTGAAAAACTGTTTTTT. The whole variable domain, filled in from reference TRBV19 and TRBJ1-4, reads DGGITQSPKYLFRKEGQNVTLSCEQNLNHDAMYWYRQDPGQGLRLIYYSQIVNDFQKGDIAEGYSVSREKKESFPLTVTSAQKNPTAFYLCASSTASGVIEKLFFGSGTQLSVL.

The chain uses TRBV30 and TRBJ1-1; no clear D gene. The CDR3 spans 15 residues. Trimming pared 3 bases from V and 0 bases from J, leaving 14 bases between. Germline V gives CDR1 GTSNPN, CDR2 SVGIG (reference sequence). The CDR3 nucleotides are TGTGCCTGGAGGGATTCAGGACTGATGAACACTGAAGCTTTCTTT. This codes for CAWRDSGLMNTEAFF.

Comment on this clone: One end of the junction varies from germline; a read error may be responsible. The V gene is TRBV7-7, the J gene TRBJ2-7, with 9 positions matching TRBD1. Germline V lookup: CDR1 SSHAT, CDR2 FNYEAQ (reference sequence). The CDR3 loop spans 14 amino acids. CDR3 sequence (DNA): TGTGCTAGCAGCTTAGCACAGGGGGCCGGCGAGCAGTACTTC. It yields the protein CASSLAQGAGEQYF.

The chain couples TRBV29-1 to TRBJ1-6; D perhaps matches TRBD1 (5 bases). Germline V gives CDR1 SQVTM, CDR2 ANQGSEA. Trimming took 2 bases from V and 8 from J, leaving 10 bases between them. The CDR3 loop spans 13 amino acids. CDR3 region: CSVERGDHSPLHF. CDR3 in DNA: TGCAGCGTTGAACGGGGGGACCATTCACCCCTCCACTTT. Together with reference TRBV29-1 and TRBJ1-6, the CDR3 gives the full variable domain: SAVISQKPSRDICQRGTSLTIQCQVDSQVTMMFWYRQQPGQSLTLIATANQGSEATYESGFVIDKFPISRPNLTFSTLTVSNMSPEDSSIYLCSVERGDHSPLHFGNGTRLTVT.

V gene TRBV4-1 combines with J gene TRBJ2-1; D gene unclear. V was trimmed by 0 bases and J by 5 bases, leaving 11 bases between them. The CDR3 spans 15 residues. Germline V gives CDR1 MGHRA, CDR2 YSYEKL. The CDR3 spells CASSQEQRVDNEQFF. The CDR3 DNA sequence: TGCGCCAGCAGCCAAGAACAAAGGGTGGACAATGAGCAGTTCTTC.

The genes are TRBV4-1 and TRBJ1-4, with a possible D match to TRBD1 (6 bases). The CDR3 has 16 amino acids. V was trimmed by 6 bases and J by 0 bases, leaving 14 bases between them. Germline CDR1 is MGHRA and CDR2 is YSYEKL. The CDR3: CASRPTTGTTNEKLFF. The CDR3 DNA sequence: TGCGCCAGCAGGCCTACTACAGGGACAACTAATGAAAAACTGTTTTTT.

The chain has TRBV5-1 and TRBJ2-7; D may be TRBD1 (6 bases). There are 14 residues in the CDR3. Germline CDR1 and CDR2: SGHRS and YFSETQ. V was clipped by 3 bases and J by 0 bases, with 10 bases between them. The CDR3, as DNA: TGCGCCAGCAGCTCCGGACAGATCTCCTACGAGCAGTACTTC. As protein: CASSSGQISYEQYF.